The entry that follows covers one TCR beta chain sequence. What it binds is unknown. This entry comes from a study of radiation and T cells in renal cell carcinoma. Time point in this sample: baseline pretreatment blood. Treatment reported: 15 Gy SBRT to primary tumor, nephrectomy 4 weeks later. Profiling relied on immunoSEQ multiplex PCR, and the TCRdb table lists in-frame clones only, not all of them. Of about 49,000 clones listed, 75% to 85% are singletons. The germline V gene encodes CDR1 WNHNN and CDR2 SYGVQD (reference sequence). Trimming removed 3 bases from V and 0 bases from J; junction bases left unmatched: 8. The CDR3 consists of 16 residues. Broader study findings: In blood, top tumor clones expanded by 2 weeks, shrinking by 4. Baseline intratumoral clonotype presence is unknown without pretreatment biopsies.

This specimen consisted of blood, obtained from a patient whose treatment included radiotherapy and nephrectomy. This receptor was identified in a woman in her seventies with renal cell carcinoma. This sequence joins TRBV10-1 and TRBJ2-7, with TRBD1 matching over 7 bases. CDR3 bases: TGCGCCAGCAGTGACAAGGGACAGTCGAGCTCCTACGAGCAGTACTTC. The encoded protein is CASSDKGQSSSYEQYF.